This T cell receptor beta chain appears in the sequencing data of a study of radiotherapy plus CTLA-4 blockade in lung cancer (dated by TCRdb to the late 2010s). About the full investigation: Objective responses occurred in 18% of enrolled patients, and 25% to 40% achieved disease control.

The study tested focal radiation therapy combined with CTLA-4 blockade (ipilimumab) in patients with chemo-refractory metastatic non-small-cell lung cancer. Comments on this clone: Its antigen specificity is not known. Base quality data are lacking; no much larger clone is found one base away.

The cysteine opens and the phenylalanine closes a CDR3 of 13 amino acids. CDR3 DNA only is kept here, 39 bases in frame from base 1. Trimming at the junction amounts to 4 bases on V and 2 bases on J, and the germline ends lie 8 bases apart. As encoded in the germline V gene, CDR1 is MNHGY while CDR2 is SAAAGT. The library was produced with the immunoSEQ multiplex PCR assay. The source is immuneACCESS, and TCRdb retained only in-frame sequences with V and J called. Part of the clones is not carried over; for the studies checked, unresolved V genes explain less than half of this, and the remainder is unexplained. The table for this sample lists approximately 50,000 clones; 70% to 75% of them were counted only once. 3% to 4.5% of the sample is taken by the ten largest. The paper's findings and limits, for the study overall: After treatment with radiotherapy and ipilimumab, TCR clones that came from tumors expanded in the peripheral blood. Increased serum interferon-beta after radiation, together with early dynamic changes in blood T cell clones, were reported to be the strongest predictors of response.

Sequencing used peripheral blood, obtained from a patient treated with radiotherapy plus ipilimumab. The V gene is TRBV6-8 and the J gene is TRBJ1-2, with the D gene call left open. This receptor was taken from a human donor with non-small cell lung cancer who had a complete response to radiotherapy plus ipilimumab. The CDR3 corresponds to CASSWTGNYGYTF. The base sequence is TGTGCCAGCAGTTGGACGGGGAACTATGGCTACACCTTC.